The sequence of this T cell receptor (beta chain) was determined in a study of cytomegalovirus exposure and HLA in healthy donors. PCR amplification relied on 60 Vbeta primers (plus 13 Jbeta primers). Clones were sequenced by immunoSEQ multiplex PCR, and TCRdb holds only the in-frame ones, with some missing. The sample lists some 140,000 clones, approximately 79% occurring once. Trimming pared 3 bases from V and 8 bases from J, leaving 11 bases between. The CDR3 loop spans 12 amino acids. Looked up from germline, CDR1 is SGHDT and CDR2 is YYEEEE. The V gene is TRBV5-6, the J gene TRBJ1-2; maybe TRBD1 (5 bases). Sequences were obtained from PBMCs. This clonotype originated in a man aged 45 to 65 in good health and CMV-seropositive. The DNA of the CDR3 is TGTGCCAGCAGCTACAACCAGGGCGGCTACACCTTC. Its protein is CASSYNQGGYTF.